One sample yielded the 21 T cell receptor beta chains listed below, sequenced in a study. In TCRdb, the reads were re-called with MiXCR into one record per CDR3 protein. The repertoire holds just over 4,000 distinct CDR3 sequences, more than 9% seen once, with around an eighth in the top ten. The sequenced material came from CD4+ T cells from synovial fluid. The receptors originated from a human donor with rheumatoid arthritis.

In its sample, this clonotype was seen many times. The rearrangement links TRBV20-1 to TRBJ2-1, with 7 bases matching TRBD1. The CDR3 loop spans 12 amino acids. The V gene's germline CDR1 is DFQATT and CDR2 SNEGSKA (reference sequence). The junction had 4 bases not matched to a gene; V was cut back by 6 bases and J by 5 bases. CDR3 DNA: TGCAGTGCAAGGACAGGCGACAATGAGCAGTTCTTC. This encodes CSARTGDNEQFF.

This clonotype is categorized as medium-sized. The CDR3, as DNA: TGCAGCGTCCGACCCCCCTGGGAAGAGACCCAGTACTTC. It specifies CSVRPPWEETQYF. The J gene is TRBJ2-5, the V gene TRBV29-1; D remains unclear. Germline lookup yields CDR1 SQVTM and CDR2 ANQGSEA. Trimming stripped 6 bases from V and 3 bases from J, with 14 bases between. The CDR3 runs 13 residues.

Within the sample, this clonotype is large. The CDR3 is CASTSIGLAGTDTQYF. In DNA form, the CDR3 reads TGTGCCAGCACTTCCATCGGACTAGCGGGCACAGATACGCAGTATTTT. V gene TRBV6-5 combines with J gene TRBJ2-3, with 10 nucleotides matching TRBD2. Trimming took 7 bases from V and 1 from J; bases not matched to a gene: 8. CDR1 MNHEY and CDR2 SVGAGI come from the germline V gene. The CDR3 is 16 residues long.

This clonotype is medium-sized (0.01 to 0.1%) within its sample. This chain connects TRBV24-1 to TRBJ1-4; 10 nucleotides match TRBD1. Unmatched junction bases numbered 4, after V lost 7 bases and J lost 6 bases. There are 14 residues in the CDR3. Germline V gene lookup returns CDR1 KGHDR and CDR2 SFDVKD. CDR3 in amino acids: CATSPGTGDEKLFF. The CDR3 nucleotides are TGTGCCACCAGCCCCGGGACAGGGGATGAAAAACTGTTTTTT.

The chain employs TRBV11-2 and TRBJ2-7, with TRBD1 as a possible D gene (5 bases). The CDR3 totals 17 residues. Germline CDR1 is SGHAT and CDR2 is FQNNGV. The CDR3 region has the DNA TGTGCCAGCAGCTTAAAAAGGACAACGGATTTTAACTACGAGCAGGAAGTA. Protein sequence: CASSLKRTTDFNYEQEV.

This clonotype was detected only a few times. This chain connects TRBV19 to TRBJ2-1, with D possibly TRBD2 on 6 matching bases. V lost 4 bases to trimming and J lost 7 bases, with 26 bases between them. Germline V gene sequence: CDR1 LNHDA, CDR2 SQIVND (reference sequence). The CDR3 is made up of 18 amino acids. CDR3 in amino acids: CASSTLPGLATPKNEQFF. The CDR3 DNA reads TGTGCCAGTAGTACCCTTCCCGGGCTAGCGACACCGAAAAATGAGCAGTTCTTC.

This clonotype is categorized as medium-sized (0.01 to 0.1%). J is TRBJ2-7 and V is TRBV12-3 or TRBV12-4, with a weak D call TRBD1 (6 bases). V gave up 6 bases and J gave up 6 bases, with 15 bases separating them. The CDR3 totals 13 residues. CDR3 DNA sequence: TGTGCCAGCAGAGAACGGACAGTATTCGAGCAGTACTTC. Translating it yields CASRERTVFEQYF.

This clonotype is labeled as medium-sized. This chain links TRBV2 with TRBJ2-1; 13 bases match TRBD2. V lost 6 bases and J lost 9; bases outside the gene matches: 5. The CDR3 runs to 14 residues. In germline, CDR1 is SNHLY, CDR2 FYNNEI. CDR3 sequence: CASRAGLAGAEQFF. As DNA, the CDR3 is TGTGCCAGCAGGGCAGGACTAGCGGGAGCTGAGCAGTTCTTC.

This clonotype is labeled medium-sized (0.01 to 0.1%). The V gene is TRBV6-6, the J gene TRBJ2-7; 7 bases fit TRBD2. The germline V gene has CDR1 MNHNY and CDR2 SVGAGI (reference sequence). CDR3 size: 13 residues. With V trimmed by 5 bases and J by 6 bases, 7 bases remained unmatched. The CDR3 sequence: CASSALGGGEQYF. The CDR3 DNA reads TGTGCCAGCAGTGCCCTGGGCGGGGGCGAGCAGTACTTC.

The table lists this clonotype with many counts. This chain links TRBV28 with TRBJ2-7; no reliable D call. CDR1 and CDR2 from the germline V gene are MDHEN and SYDVKM. This CDR3 is 15 amino acids long. V lost 2 bases and J lost 7, with 18 bases in between. This chain's CDR3 is CASSLGFLTRGEQYF. The CDR3 nucleotides read TGTGCCAGCAGTTTAGGATTCCTGACCCGTGGGGAGCAGTACTTC. Combining the CDR3 with reference TRBV28 and TRBJ2-7 gives the whole variable domain DVKVTQSSRYLVKRTGEKVFLECVQDMDHENMFWYRQDPGLGLRLIYFSYDVKMKEKGDIPEGYSVSREKKERFSLILESASTNQTSMYLCASSLGFLTRGEQYFGPGTRLTVT.

This clonotype is labeled as medium-sized. The chain uses TRBV4-3 and TRBJ1-6, with D uncertain. The CDR3 has 15 amino acids. Trimming left V 0 bases short and J 8 bases short, with 11 bases between. CDR1 is LGHNA, CDR2 YSLEER, per germline. The CDR3 protein is CASSQDVEGYSPLHF. The CDR3 DNA sequence: TGCGCCAGCAGCCAAGACGTCGAAGGGTATTCACCCCTCCACTTT.

Many counts were recorded for this clonotype. This chain connects TRBV28 to TRBJ1-1; no firm D call. This CDR3 is built from 12 residues. Between the trimmed V and J ends, which lost 2 bases and 5 bases, there was a span of 6 bases. Germline V gene sequence: CDR1 MDHEN, CDR2 SYDVKM. This CDR3 reads CASSLPETEAFF. DNA of the CDR3: TGTGCCAGCAGTTTACCAGAGACTGAAGCTTTCTTT.

This clonotype was counted ten times or more. The genes are TRBV20-1 and TRBJ2-1; 7 nucleotides line up with TRBD2. Germline V CDR1 and CDR2: DFQATT, SNEGSKA (reference sequence). CDR3 length: 16 residues. V was pared by 6 bases and J by 0 bases, with 11 bases of the junction left unmatched. CDR3 nucleotides: TGCAGTGCCACCCATAGCGGGCCGAGCTCCTACAATGAGCAGTTCTTC. Protein sequence: CSATHSGPSSYNEQFF.

This clonotype was observed many times. The chain combines TRBV5-1 with TRBJ1-1; D may be TRBD1 (5 bases). Germline values: CDR1 SGHRS, CDR2 YFSETQ. V lost 5 bases, J lost 0 bases, and 8 bases lay in between. CDR3 size: 13 residues. The CDR3 loop is CASSDSLNTEAFF. CDR3 DNA sequence: TGCGCCAGCAGTGACAGTCTGAACACTGAAGCTTTCTTT.

This clonotype is medium-sized within its sample. V and J are TRBV13 and TRBJ2-1, with D perhaps TRBD1 (6 bases). Trimming pared 4 bases from V and 10 bases from J, leaving 17 bases between. Germline V lookup: CDR1 PRHDT, CDR2 FYEKMQ (reference sequence). The CDR3 covers 14 residues. The CDR3, as DNA: TGTGCCAGCAGCTCTAACAGGGTTTCTCGGGAGCAGTTCTTC. This sequence encodes CASSSNRVSREQFF.

This clonotype was detected only a few times. V and J are TRBV15 and TRBJ2-1, with unresolved D. The germline V gene encodes CDR1 LNHNV and CDR2 YYDKDF (reference sequence). CDR3 length: 15 residues. V lost 1 base to trimming and J lost 1 base, with 8 bases between them. The chain's CDR3 is CATSRGLMSYNEQFF. DNA of the CDR3: TGTGCCACCAGCAGAGGACTTATGTCCTACAATGAGCAGTTCTTC. Together with reference TRBV15 and TRBJ2-1, the CDR3 gives the full variable domain: DAMVIQNPRYQVTQFGKPVTLSCSQTLNHNVMYWYQQKSSQAPKLLFHYYDKDFNNEADTPDNFQSRRPNTSFCFLDIRSPGLGDTAMYLCATSRGLMSYNEQFFGPGTRLTVL.

This clonotype was found a few times. The chain combines TRBV7-2 with TRBJ2-7; 7 bases fit TRBD1. Unmatched junction bases numbered 10, after V lost 7 bases and J lost 1 base. The CDR3 is made up of 15 amino acids. Looked up from germline, CDR1 is SGHTA and CDR2 is FQGNSA. CDR3 coding DNA: TGTGCCAGCAACCCCACGACAGGGAAATCCTACGAGCAGTACTTC. Translation: CASNPTTGKSYEQYF.

On this clonotype itself: This likely comes from a read error, as the CDR3 has no conserved phenylalanine or tryptophan at its end. It is unclear where the CDR3 begins or ends on the DNA, so no DNA is shown, and the CDR3 is as TCRdb lists it. This chain uses TRBV18 with TRBJ2-7; the table's D call of TRBD2 was not tested on the DNA. The CDR3 adds up to 16 amino acids, both ends counted. The germline gives CDR1 KGHSH, CDR2 LQKENI. The CDR3 protein is CASSRTGNSGRDEQDG.

Judged by abundance, this clonotype is medium-sized. The chain links TRBV11-3 to TRBJ2-1; possible D gene TRBD2, 7 bases. In germline, CDR1 is SGHNT, CDR2 YENEEA. The CDR3 contains 15 residues. Trimming pared 1 base from V and 6 bases from J, leaving 13 bases between. The CDR3 nucleotides are TGTGCCAGCAGCTTAGGAAGGGGGGGGGGCAATGAGCAGTTCTTC. Its protein is CASSLGRGGGNEQFF.

Sample share makes this clonotype large. The rearrangement links TRBV20-1 to TRBJ2-1; D is unclear. This CDR3 is built from 13 residues. Germline CDR1 DFQATT, CDR2 SNEGSKA (reference sequence). The V end lost 3 bases, the J end lost 5 bases, and 11 bases lay between the germline ends. The CDR3 here is CSASEAGNNEQFF. As DNA, the CDR3 is TGCAGTGCTAGCGAGGCTGGCAACAATGAGCAGTTCTTC.

This clonotype is categorized as medium-sized (0.01 to 0.1%). Here the CDR3 reads CASRGTGRSRELFF. CDR3 in DNA: TGTGCCAGCAGGGGGACAGGGAGGTCCCGGGAGCTGTTTTTT. This chain links TRBV6-2 or TRBV6-3 with TRBJ2-2; 9 bases map to TRBD1. V was clipped by 6 bases and J by 9 bases; unmatched bases: 8. This CDR3 has 14 residues. The germline V gene has CDR1 MNHEY and CDR2 SVGEGT.